The T cell receptor beta chain under discussion was sequenced for a study of blood T cell repertoires in COVID-19. About the research overall: Sources were T cells, B-cell-depleted T cells, or PBMCs; the material itself was cDNA or gDNA.

Original processing notes: Reference gene primer amplification in the assay estimated nucleated cell counts. Produced via immunoSEQ multiplex PCR; TCRdb's table is partial and in-frame only. The V and J calls and clone size are taken from that table; D and trimming were inferred from the DNA. The repertoire consists of around 150,000 clones, with approximately 78% occurring once and the leading ten covering approximately 11%. Trimming pared 3 bases from V and 4 bases from J, leaving 9 bases between. The CDR3 is made up of 14 amino acids. Germline CDR1 reads KGHSH; CDR2 reads LQKENI. The chain is built from TRBV18 and TRBJ2-2; no reliable D call. Sequenced material: peripheral blood. The receptor was derived from a man between 60 and 75 years old who had recovered from COVID-19. CDR3: CASSPTPRTGELFF. Written as DNA, the CDR3 is TGTGCCAGCTCACCCACACCACGCACCGGGGAGCTGTTTTTT.